This T cell receptor beta chain comes out of a study of post-analysis software for immune sequencing data. Study conclusions and caveats: About 5 TRBV segments occurring more often in patients than controls included TRBV5-6, TRBV5-1 and TRBV20-1. Controls' normalized Chao1 diversity significantly exceeded that of multiple sclerosis patients.

Trimming took 4 bases from V and 0 from J; bases not matched to a gene: 9. This CDR3 is built from 17 residues. The germline CDR1 and CDR2 sequences are LGHNA and YNFKEQ. As to this clonotype: No antigen is known for it.

Prepared TCR beta cDNA libraries contained unique molecular identifiers. Approximately 450,000 cDNA molecules were recovered from an input of about 0.9 to 10 million T cells. TCRdb independently ran MiXCR on the PCR reads; one entry per CDR3 protein. This sample yields around 260,000 distinct CDR3 sequences, of which 36% are seen a single time; 4% to 6% belongs to the top ten. This sequence joins TRBV4-2 and TRBJ2-3; TRBD2 agrees at 8 bases. The sequenced material came from blood. The sequence was collected from a girl aged 5 to 17 with multiple sclerosis. CDR3 residues: CASSPGAGATSTDTQYF. CDR3 nucleotides: TGTGCCAGCAGCCCCGGAGCGGGGGCAACTAGCACAGATACGCAGTATTTT.